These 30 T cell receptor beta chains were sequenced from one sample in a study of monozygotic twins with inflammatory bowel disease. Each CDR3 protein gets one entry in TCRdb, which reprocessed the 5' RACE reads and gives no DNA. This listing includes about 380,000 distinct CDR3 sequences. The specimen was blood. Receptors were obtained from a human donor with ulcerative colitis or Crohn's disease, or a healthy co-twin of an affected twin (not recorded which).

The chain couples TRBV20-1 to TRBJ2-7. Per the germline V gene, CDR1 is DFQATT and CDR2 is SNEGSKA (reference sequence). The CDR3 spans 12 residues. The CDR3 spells CSATEVSYEQYF.

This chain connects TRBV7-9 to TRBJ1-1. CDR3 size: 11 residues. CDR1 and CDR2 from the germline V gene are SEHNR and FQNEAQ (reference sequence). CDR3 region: CASLQNTEAFF.

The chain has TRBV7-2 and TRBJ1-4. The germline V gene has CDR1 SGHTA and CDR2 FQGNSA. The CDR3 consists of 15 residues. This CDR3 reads CATRLGRTTNEKLFF. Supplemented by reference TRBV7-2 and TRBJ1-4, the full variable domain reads GAGVSQSPSNKVTEKGKDVELRCDPISGHTALYWYRQSLGQGLEFLIYFQGNSAPDKSGLPSDRFSAERTGGSVSTLTIQRTQQEDSAVYLCATRLGRTTNEKLFFGSGTQLSVL.

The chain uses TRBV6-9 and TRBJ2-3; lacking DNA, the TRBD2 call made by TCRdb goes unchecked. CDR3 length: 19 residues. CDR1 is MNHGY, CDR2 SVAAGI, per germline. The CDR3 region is CASSRSGFSGGLSTDTQYF.

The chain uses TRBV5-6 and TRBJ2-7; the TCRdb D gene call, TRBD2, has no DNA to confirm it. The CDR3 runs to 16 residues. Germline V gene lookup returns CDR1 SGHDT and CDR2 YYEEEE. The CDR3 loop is CASSLEGSSIHYEQYF.

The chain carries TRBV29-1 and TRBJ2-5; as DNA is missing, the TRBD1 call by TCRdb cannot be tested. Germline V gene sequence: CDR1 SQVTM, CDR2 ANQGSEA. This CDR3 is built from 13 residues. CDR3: CSAQGGSQKTQYF. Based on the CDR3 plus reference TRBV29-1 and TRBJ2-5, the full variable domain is SAVISQKPSRDICQRGTSLTIQCQVDSQVTMMFWYRQQPGQSLTLIATANQGSEATYESGFVIDKFPISRPNLTFSTLTVSNMSPEDSSIYLCSAQGGSQKTQYFGPGTRLLVL.

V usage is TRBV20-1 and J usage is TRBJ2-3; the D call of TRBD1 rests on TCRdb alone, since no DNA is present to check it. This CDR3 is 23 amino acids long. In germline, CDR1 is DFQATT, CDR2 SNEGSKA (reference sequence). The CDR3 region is CSARDPGFAVGGGASLSTDTQYF.

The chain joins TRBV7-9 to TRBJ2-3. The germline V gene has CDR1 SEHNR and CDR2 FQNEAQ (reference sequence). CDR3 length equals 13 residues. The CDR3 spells CASSYGTRDTQYF.

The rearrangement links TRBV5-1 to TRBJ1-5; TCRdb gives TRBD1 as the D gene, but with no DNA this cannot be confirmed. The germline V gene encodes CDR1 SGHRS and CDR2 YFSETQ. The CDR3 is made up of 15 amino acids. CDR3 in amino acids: CASSLGQGGNQPQHF. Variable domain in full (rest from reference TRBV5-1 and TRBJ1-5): KAGVTQTPRYLIKTRGQQVTLSCSPISGHRSVSWYQQTPGQGLQFLFEYFSETQRNKGNFPGRFSGRQFSNSRSEMNVSTLELGDSALYLCASSLGQGGNQPQHFGDGTRLSIL.

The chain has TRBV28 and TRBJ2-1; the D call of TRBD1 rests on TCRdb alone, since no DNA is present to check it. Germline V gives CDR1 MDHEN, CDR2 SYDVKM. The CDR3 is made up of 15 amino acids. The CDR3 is CASSLGRGFSNEQFF.

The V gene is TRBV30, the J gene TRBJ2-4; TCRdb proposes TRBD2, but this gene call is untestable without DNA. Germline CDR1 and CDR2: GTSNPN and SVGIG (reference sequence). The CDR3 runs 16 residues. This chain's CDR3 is CAWASGGSLAKNMQYF. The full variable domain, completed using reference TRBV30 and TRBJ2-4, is SQTIHQWPATLVQPVGSPLSLECTVEGTSNPNLYWYRQAAGRGLQLLFYSVGIGQISSEVPQNLSASRPQDRQFILSSKKLLLSDSGFYLCAWASGGSLAKNMQYFGAGTRLSVL.

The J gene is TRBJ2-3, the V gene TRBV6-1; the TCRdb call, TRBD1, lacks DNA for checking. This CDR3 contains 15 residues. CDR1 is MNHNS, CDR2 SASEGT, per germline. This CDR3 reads CASNELGRRTDTQYF.

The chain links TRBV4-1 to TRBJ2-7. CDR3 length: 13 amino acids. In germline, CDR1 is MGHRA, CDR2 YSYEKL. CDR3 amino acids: CASSQPTNYEQYF.

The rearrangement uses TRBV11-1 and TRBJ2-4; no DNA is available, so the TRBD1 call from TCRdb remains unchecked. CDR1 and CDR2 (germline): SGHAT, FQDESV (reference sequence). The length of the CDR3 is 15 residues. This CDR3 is CASSSAGGAKNIQYF.

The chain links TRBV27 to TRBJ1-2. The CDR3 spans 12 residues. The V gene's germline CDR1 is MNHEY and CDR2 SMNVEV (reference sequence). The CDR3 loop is CTSSSVLSNYTF.

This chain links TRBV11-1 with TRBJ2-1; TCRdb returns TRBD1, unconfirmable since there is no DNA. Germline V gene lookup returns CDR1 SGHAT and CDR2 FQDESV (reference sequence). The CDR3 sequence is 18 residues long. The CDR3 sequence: CASSLPRDRDSTYNEQFF.

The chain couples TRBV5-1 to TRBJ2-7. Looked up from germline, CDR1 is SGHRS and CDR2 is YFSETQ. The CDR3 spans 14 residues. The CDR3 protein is CASSFQGTSYEQYF.

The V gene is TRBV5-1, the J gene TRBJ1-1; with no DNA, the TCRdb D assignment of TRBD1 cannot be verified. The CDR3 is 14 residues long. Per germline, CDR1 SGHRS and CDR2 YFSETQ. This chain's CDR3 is CASSLHPSGILAFF.

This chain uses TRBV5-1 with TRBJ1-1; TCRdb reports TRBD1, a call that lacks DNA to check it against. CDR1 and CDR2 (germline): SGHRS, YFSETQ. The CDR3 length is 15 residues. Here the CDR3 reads CASSLVGQDNTEAFF.

CDR3 amino acids: CASSSIGKPYEQYF. The chain uses TRBV6-5 and TRBJ2-7. Germline V gene data show CDR1 as MNHEY and CDR2 as SVGAGI. The CDR3 is made up of 14 amino acids.

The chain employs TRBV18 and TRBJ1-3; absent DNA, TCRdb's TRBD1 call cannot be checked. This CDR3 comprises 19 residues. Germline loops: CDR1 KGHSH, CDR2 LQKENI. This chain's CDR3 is CASSPRQGASRGSGNTIYF.

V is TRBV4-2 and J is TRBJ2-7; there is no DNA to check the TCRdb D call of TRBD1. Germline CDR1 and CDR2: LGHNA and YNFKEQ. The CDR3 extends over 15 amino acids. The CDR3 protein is CASSKMGQGAYEQYF.

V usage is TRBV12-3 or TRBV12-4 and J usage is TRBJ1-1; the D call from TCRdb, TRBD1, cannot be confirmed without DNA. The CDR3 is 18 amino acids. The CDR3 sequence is CASSLRTGNAGRNTEAFF.

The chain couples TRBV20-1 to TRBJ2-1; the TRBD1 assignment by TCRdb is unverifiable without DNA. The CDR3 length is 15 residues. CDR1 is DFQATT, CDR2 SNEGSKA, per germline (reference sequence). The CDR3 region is CSARDLGGASIEQFF.

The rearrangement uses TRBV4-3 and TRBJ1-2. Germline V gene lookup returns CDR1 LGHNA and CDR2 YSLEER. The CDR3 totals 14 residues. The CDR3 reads CASSQDPGNYGYTF.

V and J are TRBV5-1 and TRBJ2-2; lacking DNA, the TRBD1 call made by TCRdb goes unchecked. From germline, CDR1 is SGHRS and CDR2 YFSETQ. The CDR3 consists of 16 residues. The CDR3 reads CASTLQGQGVTGELFF.

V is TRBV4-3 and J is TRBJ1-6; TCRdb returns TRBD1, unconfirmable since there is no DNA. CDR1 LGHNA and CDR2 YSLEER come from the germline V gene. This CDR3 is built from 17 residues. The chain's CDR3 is CASSQDRGRGYNSPLHF.

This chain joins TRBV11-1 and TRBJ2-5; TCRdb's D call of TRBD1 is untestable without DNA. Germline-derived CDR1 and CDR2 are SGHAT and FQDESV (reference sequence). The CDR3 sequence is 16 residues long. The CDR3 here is CASSPSGWGGKETQYF. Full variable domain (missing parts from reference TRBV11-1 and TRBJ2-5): EAEVAQSPRYKITEKSQAVAFWCDPISGHATLYWYRQILGQGPELLVQFQDESVVDDSQLPKDRFSAERLKGVDSTLKIQPAELGDSAMYLCASSPSGWGGKETQYFGPGTRLLVL.

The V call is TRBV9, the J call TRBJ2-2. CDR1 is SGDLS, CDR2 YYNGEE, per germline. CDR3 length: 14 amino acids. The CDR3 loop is CASSVASRIGELFF.

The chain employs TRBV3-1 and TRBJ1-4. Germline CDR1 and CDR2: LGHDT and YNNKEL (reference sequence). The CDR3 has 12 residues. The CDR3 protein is CASSQDEVKLFF.